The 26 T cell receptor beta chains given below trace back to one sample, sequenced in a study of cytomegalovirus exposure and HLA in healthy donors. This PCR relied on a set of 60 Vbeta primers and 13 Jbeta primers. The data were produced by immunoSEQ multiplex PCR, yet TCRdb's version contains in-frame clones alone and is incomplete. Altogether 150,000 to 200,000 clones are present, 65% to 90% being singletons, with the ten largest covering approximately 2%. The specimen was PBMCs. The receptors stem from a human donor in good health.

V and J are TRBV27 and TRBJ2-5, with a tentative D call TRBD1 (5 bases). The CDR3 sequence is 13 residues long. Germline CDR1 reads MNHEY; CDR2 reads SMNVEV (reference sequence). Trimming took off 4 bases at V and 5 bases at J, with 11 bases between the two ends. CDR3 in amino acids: CASSSREGETQYF. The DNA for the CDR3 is TGTGCCAGCAGTTCCAGGGAAGGGGAGACCCAGTACTTC.

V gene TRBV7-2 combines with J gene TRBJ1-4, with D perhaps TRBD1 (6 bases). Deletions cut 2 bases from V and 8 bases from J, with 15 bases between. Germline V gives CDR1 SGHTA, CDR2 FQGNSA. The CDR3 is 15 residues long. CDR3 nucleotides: TGTGCCAGCAGCTTAAAAGACAGGTCCGCCGAAAAACTGTTTTTT. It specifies CASSLKDRSAEKLFF. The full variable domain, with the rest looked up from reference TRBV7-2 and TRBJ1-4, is GAGVSQSPSNKVTEKGKDVELRCDPISGHTALYWYRQSLGQGLEFLIYFQGNSAPDKSGLPSDRFSAERTGGSVSTLTIQRTQQEDSAVYLCASSLKDRSAEKLFFGSGTQLSVL.

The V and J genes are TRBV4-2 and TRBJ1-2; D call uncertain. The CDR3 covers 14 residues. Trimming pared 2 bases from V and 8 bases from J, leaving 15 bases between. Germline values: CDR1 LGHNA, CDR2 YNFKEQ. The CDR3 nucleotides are TGTGCCAGCAGCCAACCCTTAGAGGGAAGCGGCTACACCTTC. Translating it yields CASSQPLEGSGYTF.

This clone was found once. The CDR3 is CASSYLGQGDGELFF. The CDR3 DNA reads TGTGCCAGCAGTTACCTGGGACAGGGGGACGGGGAGCTGTTTTTT. The chain is built from TRBV6-5 and TRBJ2-2; 11 nucleotides match TRBD1. The CDR3 totals 15 residues. The germline gives CDR1 MNHEY, CDR2 SVGAGI. V lost 2 bases, J lost 7 bases, and 3 bases stayed unmatched.

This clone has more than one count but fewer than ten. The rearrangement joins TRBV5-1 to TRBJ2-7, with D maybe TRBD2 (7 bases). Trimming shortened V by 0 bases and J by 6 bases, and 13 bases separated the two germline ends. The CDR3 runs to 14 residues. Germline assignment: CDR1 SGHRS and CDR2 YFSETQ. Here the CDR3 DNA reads TGCGCCAGCAGCTTGGTAGCAGGGGAGGGCGAGCAGTACTTC. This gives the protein CASSLVAGEGEQYF.

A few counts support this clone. CDR3 sequence reads: CAISESSGKNIQYF. In nucleotides, the CDR3 is TGTGCCATCAGTGAGTCTTCAGGGAAAAACATTCAGTACTTC. The chain has TRBV10-3 and TRBJ2-4; possibly TRBD1 for D (5 bases). The CDR3 covers 14 residues. Germline V gene data show CDR1 as ENHRY and CDR2 as SYGVKD. Trimming pared 0 bases from V and 4 bases from J, leaving 7 bases between.

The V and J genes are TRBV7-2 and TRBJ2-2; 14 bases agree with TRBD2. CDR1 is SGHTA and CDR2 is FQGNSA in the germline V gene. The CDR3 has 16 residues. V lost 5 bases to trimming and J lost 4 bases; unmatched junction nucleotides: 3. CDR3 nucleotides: TGTGCCAGCAGCCCGACTAGCGGGGGGGCCACCGGGGAGCTGTTTTTT. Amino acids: CASSPTSGGATGELFF.

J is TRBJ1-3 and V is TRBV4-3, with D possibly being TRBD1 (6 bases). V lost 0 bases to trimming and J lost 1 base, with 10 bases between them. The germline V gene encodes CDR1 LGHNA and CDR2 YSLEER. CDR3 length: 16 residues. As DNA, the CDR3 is TGCGCCAGCAGCCAAGATGAGGGGGTTTCTGGAAACACCATATATTTT. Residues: CASSQDEGVSGNTIYF.

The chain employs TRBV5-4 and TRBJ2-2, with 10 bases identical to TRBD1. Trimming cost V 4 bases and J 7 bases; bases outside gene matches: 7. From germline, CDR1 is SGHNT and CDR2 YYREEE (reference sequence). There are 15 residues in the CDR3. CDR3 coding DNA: TGTGCCAGCAGCCTTGAGACAGGGGGCTTCGGGGAGCTGTTTTTT. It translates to CASSLETGGFGELFF.

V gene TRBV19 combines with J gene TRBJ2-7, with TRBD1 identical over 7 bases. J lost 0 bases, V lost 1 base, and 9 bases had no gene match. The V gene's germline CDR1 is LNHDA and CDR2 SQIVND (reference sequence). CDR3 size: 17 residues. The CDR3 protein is CASSIGPPGQFSYEQYF. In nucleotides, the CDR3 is TGTGCCAGTAGTATAGGCCCACCGGGACAGTTCTCCTACGAGCAGTACTTC.

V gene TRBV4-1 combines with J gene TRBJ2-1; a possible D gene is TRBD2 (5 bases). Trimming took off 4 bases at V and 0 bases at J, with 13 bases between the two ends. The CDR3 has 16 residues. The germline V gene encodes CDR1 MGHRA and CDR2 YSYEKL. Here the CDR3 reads CASSRAEASSYNEQFF. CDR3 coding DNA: TGCGCCAGCAGCCGCGCGGAGGCTAGCTCCTACAATGAGCAGTTCTTC.

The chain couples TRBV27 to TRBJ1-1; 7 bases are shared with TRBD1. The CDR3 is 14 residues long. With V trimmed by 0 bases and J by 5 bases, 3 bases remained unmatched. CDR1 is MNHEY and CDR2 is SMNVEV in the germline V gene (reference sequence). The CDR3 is CASSLSGGFTEAFF. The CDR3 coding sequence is TGTGCCAGCAGTTTATCAGGGGGCTTTACTGAAGCTTTCTTT.

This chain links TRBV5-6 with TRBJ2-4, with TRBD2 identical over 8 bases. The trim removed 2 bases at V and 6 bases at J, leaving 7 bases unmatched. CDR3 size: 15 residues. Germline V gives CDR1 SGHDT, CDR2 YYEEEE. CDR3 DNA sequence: TGTGCCAGCAGCTTTTCCGGGGGGGCTTCAAACATTCAGTACTTC. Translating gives CASSFSGGASNIQYF.

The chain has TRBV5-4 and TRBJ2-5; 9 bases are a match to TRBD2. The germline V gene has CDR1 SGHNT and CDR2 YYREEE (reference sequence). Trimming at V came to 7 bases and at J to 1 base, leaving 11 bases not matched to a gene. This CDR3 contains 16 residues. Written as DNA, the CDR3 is TGTGCCAGCGGGGGGCAAGCGGGGGGCCCCCAAGAGACCCAGTACTTC. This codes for CASGGQAGGPQETQYF. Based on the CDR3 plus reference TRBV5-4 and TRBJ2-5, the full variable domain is ETGVTQSPTHLIKTRGQQVTLRCSSQSGHNTVSWYQQALGQGPQFIFQYYREEENGRGNFPPRFSGLQFPNYSSELNVNALELDDSALYLCASGGQAGGPQETQYFGPGTRLLVL.

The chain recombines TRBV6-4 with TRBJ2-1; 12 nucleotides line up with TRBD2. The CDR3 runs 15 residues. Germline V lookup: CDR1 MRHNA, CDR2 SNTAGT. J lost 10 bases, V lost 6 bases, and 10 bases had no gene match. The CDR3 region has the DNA TGTGCCAGCAGGGTACTAGCGGGGGGCTCTGGGGAGCAGTTCTTC. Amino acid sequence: CASRVLAGGSGEQFF.

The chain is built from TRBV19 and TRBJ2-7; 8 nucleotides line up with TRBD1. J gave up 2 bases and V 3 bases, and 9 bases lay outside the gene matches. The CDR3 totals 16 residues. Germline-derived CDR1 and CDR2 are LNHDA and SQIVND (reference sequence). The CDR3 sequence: CASSMSQGASPYEQYF. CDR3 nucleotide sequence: TGTGCCAGTAGTATGAGTCAGGGGGCGTCTCCCTACGAGCAGTACTTC. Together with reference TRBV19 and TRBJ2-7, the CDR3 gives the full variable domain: DGGITQSPKYLFRKEGQNVTLSCEQNLNHDAMYWYRQDPGQGLRLIYYSQIVNDFQKGDIAEGYSVSREKKESFPLTVTSAQKNPTAFYLCASSMSQGASPYEQYFGPGTRLTVT.

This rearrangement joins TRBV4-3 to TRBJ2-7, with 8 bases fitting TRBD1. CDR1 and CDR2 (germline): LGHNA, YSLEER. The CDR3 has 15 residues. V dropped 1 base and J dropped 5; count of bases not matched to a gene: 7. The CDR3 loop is CASSQGPRGLHEQYF. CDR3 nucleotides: TGCGCCAGCAGCCAAGGTCCCAGGGGGCTCCACGAGCAGTACTTC.

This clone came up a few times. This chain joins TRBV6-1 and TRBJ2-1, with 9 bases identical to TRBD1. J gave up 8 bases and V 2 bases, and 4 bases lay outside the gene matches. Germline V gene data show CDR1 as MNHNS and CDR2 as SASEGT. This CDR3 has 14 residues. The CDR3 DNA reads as TGTGCCAGCAGTGAAACGACAGGGGGGGATGAGCAGTTCTTC. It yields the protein CASSETTGGDEQFF.

This CDR3 reads CASSLVTGDYQPQHF. The CDR3 coding sequence is TGTGCCAGCAGCTTAGTAACAGGTGATTATCAGCCCCAGCATTTT. V gene TRBV7-2 combines with J gene TRBJ1-5; D might be TRBD1 (5 bases). Per germline, CDR1 SGHTA and CDR2 FQGNSA. The CDR3 has 15 amino acids. The V and J ends lost 1 base and 5 bases respectively, with 12 bases between them. Full variable domain (outside the CDR3, taken from reference TRBV7-2 and TRBJ1-5): GAGVSQSPSNKVTEKGKDVELRCDPISGHTALYWYRQSLGQGLEFLIYFQGNSAPDKSGLPSDRFSAERTGGSVSTLTIQRTQQEDSAVYLCASSLVTGDYQPQHFGDGTRLSIL.

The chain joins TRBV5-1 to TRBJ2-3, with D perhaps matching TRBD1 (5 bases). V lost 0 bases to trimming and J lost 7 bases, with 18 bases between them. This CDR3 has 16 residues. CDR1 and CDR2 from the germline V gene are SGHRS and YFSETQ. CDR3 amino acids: CASSLGGNAPPHTQYF. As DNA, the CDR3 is TGCGCCAGCAGCTTGGGGGGCAACGCCCCTCCGCATACGCAGTATTTT.

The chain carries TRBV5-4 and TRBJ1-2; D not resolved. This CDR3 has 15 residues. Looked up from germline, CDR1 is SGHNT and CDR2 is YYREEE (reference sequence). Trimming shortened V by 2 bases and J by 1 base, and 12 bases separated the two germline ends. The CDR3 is CASSLVSEYNYGYTF. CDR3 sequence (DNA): TGTGCCAGCAGCTTAGTGTCAGAATATAACTATGGCTACACCTTC.

The CDR3 DNA reads TGTGCCAGCAGCTTGAGCCATTACGAGCAGTACTTC. This translates into CASSLSHYEQYF. V gene TRBV5-8 combines with J gene TRBJ2-7, with D unresolved. V lost 1 base to trimming and J lost 4 bases, with 6 bases between them. Germline loops: CDR1 SGHTS, CDR2 YDEGEE. This CDR3 has 12 residues.

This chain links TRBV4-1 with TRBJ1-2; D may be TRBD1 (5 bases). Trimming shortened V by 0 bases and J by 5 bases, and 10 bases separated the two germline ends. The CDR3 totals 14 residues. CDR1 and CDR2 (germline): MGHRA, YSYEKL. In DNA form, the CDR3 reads TGCGCCAGCAGCCAAGATAGGGGTTTTTATGGCTACACCTTC. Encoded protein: CASSQDRGFYGYTF.

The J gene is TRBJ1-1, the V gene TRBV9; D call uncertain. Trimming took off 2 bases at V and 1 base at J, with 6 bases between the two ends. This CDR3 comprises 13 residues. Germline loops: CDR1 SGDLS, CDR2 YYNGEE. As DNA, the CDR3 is TGTGCCAGCAGCGTCCAGGCGAACACTGAAGCTTTCTTT. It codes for CASSVQANTEAFF.

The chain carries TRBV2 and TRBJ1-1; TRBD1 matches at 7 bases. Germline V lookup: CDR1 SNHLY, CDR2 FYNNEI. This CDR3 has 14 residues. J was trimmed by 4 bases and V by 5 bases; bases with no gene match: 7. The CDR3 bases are TGTGCCAGCAGTTTAGAGGGGGCTGGCACTGAAGCTTTCTTT. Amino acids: CASSLEGAGTEAFF.

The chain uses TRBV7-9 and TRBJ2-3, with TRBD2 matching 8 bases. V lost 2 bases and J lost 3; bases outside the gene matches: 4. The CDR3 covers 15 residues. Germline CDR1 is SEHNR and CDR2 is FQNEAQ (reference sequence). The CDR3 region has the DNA TGTGCCAGCAGCTTAACGGGGGGGGCAACAGATACGCAGTATTTT. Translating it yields CASSLTGGATDTQYF.